This T cell receptor beta chain stems from a study of T cell responses to AZD1222 COVID-19 vaccine. Whole-study results and caveats: Most donors were white British and more were female, and clonal diversity was possibly underestimated. Among AZD1222 vaccinees, only five or six were seropositive at baseline. Spike regions recognized by vaccine-associated CD4 TCRs spanned the protein, led by 160-218 and 743-854.

On this clone itself: What it binds is unknown.

The method was immunoSEQ multiplex PCR; TCRdb's version includes in-frame clones alone and lacks a portion of them. This table has about 27,000 clones, roughly 90% appearing once. The sample in question was peripheral blood, obtained 28 days after the second AZD1222 dose. The clonotype originates from an adult who received the AZD1222 COVID-19 vaccine.

CDR3: CASSFSRGGGETQYF. CDR3 bases: TGTGCCAGCAGCTTTTCGAGGGGAGGGGGAGAGACCCAGTACTTC. The rearrangement uses TRBV7-3 and TRBJ2-5; weak D call: TRBD2 (7 bases). Trimming removed 3 bases from V and 4 bases from J, with 15 bases in between. From germline, CDR1 is SGHTA and CDR2 FQGTGA. This CDR3 contains 15 residues.